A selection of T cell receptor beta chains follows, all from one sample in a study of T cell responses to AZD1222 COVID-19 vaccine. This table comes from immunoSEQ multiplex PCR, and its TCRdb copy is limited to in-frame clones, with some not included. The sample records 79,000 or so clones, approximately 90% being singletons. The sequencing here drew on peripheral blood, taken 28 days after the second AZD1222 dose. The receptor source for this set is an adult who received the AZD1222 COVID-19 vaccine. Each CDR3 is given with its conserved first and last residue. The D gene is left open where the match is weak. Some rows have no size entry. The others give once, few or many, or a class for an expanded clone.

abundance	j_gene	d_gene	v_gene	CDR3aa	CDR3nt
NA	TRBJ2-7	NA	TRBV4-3	CASSQESRGYEQYF	TGCGCCAGCAGCCAAGAGAGTCGGGGCTACGAGCAGTACTTC
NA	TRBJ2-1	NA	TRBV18	CASSQSSYNEQFF	TGTGCCAGCTCACAAAGCTCCTACAATGAGCAGTTCTTC
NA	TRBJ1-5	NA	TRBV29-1	CSVGDGRSNQPQHF	TGCAGCGTTGGAGACGGACGGAGCAATCAGCCCCAGCATTTT
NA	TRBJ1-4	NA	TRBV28	CASSASGVGNEKLFF	TGTGCCAGCAGTGCCTCAGGGGTAGGAAATGAAAAACTGTTTTTT
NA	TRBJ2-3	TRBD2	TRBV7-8	CASSLQRPGGTDTQYF	TGTGCCAGCAGCTTACAGCGTCCGGGGGGAACAGATACGCAGTATTTT
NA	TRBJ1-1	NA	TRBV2	CASNLDEFTSTEAFF	TGTGCCAGCAACCTCGATGAGTTCACCTCGACTGAAGCTTTCTTT
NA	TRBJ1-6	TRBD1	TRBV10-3	CAIREGDRGSSPLHF	TGTGCCATCAGGGAAGGGGACAGGGGATCATCACCCCTCCACTTT
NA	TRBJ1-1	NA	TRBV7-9	CASSPGEMNTEAFF	TGTGCCAGCAGCCCAGGGGAGATGAACACTGAAGCTTTCTTT
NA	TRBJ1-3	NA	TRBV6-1	CASSEADPGPGNTIYF	TGTGCCAGCAGTGAAGCTGATCCAGGGCCCGGAAACACCATATATTTT
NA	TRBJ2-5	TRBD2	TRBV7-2	CASSLSGYQETQYF	TGTGCCAGCAGCCTTAGCGGGTACCAAGAGACCCAGTACTTC
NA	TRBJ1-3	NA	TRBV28	CASRLGHSGNTIYF	TGTGCCAGCCGCCTCGGCCACTCTGGAAACACCATATATTTT
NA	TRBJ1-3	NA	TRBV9	CASSVDGRSGNTIYF	TGTGCCAGCAGCGTAGACGGCCGCTCTGGAAACACCATATATTTT
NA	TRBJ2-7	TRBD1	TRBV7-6	CASSLQRPGQGAYEQYF	TGTGCCAGCAGCCTCCAAAGACCGGGACAGGGGGCCTACGAGCAGTACTTC
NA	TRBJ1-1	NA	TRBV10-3	CAISESPGMATEAFF	TGTGCCATCAGTGAGTCGCCAGGTATGGCCACTGAAGCTTTCTTT
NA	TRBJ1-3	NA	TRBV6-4	CASSDHLRGCGAGNTIYF	TGTGCCAGCAGTGACCATCTTCGAGGTTGCGGGGCTGGAAACACCATATATTTT
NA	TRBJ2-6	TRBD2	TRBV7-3	CASSPNGGNSGANVLTF	TGTGCCAGCAGCCCAAACGGGGGGAACTCTGGGGCCAACGTCCTGACTTTC
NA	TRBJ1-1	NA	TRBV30	CAWKYPTQATEAFF	TGTGCCTGGAAGTATCCTACCCAGGCCACTGAAGCTTTCTTT
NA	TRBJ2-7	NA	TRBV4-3	CASSQTTTRSYEQYF	TGCGCCAGCAGCCAAACTACGACCCGCTCCTACGAGCAGTACTTC
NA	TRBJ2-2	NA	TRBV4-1	CASSPAGAGGELFF	TGCGCCAGCAGCCCTGCCGGGGCCGGCGGGGAGCTGTTTTTT
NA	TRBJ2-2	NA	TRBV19	CASTTYWRDTGELFF	TGTGCCAGTACCACTTATTGGCGGGACACCGGGGAGCTGTTTTTT
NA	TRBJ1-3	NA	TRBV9	CASSLNRDGNTIYF	TGTGCCAGCAGCTTGAACAGGGACGGAAACACCATATATTTT
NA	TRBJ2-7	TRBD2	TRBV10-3	CAISERTSGAHEQYF	TGTGCCATCAGTGAGAGGACTAGCGGGGCCCACGAGCAGTACTTC
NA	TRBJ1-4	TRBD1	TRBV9	CASSVAPSGQGYEKLFF	TGTGCCAGCAGCGTAGCTCCGTCGGGACAGGGTTATGAAAAACTGTTTTTT
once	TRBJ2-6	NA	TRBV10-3	CAMKTGSGANVLTF	TGTGCCATGAAGACGGGGTCTGGGGCCAACGTCCTGACTTTC
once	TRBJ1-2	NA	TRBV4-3	CASSQGRQEVYGYTF	TGCGCCAGCAGCCAAGGGAGACAGGAGGTCTATGGCTACACCTTC
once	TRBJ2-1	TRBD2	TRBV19	CASTLSRTSGSNEQFF	TGTGCCAGTACCTTAAGTAGGACTAGCGGGAGCAATGAGCAGTTCTTC
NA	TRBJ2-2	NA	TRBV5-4	CASSLAPYTGELFF	TGTGCCAGCAGCTTGGCCCCATACACCGGGGAGCTGTTTTTT
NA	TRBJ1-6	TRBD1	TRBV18	CASSPTYAGQGNNSPLHF	TGTGCCAGCTCACCAACGTATGCCGGACAGGGGAATAATTCACCCCTCCACTTT
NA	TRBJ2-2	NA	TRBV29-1	CSVVQSLAAGELFF	TGCAGCGTTGTACAGTCATTGGCTGCCGGGGAGCTGTTTTTT
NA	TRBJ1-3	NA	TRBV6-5	CASSTDMLGNTIYF	TGTGCCAGCAGTACGGATATGCTTGGAAACACCATATATTTT
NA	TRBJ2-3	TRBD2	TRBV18	CASSSRLAGALTDTQYF	TGTGCCAGCTCATCCAGACTAGCGGGGGCACTCACAGATACGCAGTATTTT
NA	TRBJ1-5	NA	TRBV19	CASRVLSADQPQHF	TGTGCCAGCCGCGTGCTGTCCGCGGATCAGCCCCAGCATTTT
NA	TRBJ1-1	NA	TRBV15	CATGDRHGNTEAFF	TGTGCCACCGGGGATCGGCACGGGAACACTGAAGCTTTCTTT
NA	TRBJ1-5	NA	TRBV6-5	CASSNENEGYQPQHF	TGTGCCAGCAGCAACGAAAACGAGGGGTATCAGCCCCAGCATTTT
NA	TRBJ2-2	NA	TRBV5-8	CASSIQGPGELFF	TGTGCCAGCAGCATACAGGGTCCCGGGGAGCTGTTTTTT
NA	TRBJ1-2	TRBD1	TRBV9	CASSGRPGQLYGYTF	TGTGCCAGCAGCGGACGGCCGGGACAGCTCTATGGCTACACCTTC
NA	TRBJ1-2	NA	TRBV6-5	CASSYYGGANYGYTF	TGTGCCAGCAGTTACTATGGTGGCGCAAACTATGGCTACACCTTC
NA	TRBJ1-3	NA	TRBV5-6	CASSRGFTRDFSGNTIYF	TGTGCCAGCAGCCGAGGGTTTACAAGGGACTTCTCTGGAAACACCATATATTTT
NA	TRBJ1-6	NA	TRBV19	CASSTEGYSPLHF	TGTGCCAGTAGCACGGAAGGGTATTCACCCCTCCACTTT
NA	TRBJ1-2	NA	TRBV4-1	CASSQADAEHYGYTF	TGCGCCAGCAGCCAAGCGGACGCAGAACACTATGGCTACACCTTC